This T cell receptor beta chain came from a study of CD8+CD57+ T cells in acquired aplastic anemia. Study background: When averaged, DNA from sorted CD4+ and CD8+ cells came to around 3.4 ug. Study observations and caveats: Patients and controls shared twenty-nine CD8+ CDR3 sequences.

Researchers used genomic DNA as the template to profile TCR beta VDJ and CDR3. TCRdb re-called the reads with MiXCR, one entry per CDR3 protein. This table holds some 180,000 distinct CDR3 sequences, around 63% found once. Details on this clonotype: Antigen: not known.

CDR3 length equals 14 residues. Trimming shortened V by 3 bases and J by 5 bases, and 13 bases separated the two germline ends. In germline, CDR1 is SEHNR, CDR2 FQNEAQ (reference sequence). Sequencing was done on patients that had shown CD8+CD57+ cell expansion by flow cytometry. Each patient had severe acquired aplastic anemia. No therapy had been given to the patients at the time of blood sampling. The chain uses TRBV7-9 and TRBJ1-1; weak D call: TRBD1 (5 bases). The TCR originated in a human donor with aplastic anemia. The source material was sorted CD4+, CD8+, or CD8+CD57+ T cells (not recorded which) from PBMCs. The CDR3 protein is CASSLVGEGTEAFF. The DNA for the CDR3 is TGTGCCAGCAGCTTGGTAGGGGAGGGGACTGAAGCTTTCTTT.